The 22 T cell receptor beta chains below all came from one sample that was sequenced in a study of blood T cell repertoires in COVID-19. Sequencing was performed with immunoSEQ multiplex PCR; in TCRdb, only in-frame clones are kept and a portion is missing. The data contain 26,000 or so clones, roughly 90% of them singletons. Specimen: peripheral blood. These receptor sequences come from a human donor with active COVID-19. The donor label of this sample is uncertain.

This clone appeared once. The V gene is TRBV7-2, the J gene TRBJ2-3; D is ambiguous. The germline CDR1 and CDR2 sequences are SGHTA and FQGNSA. The CDR3 sequence is 12 residues long. V lost 2 bases and J lost 5, with 5 bases in between. The CDR3 here is CASSLFLDTQYF. CDR3 DNA: TGTGCCAGCAGCTTATTCCTAGATACGCAGTATTTT.

The gene calls are TRBV3-1 (or the pseudogene TRBV3-2) and TRBJ2-7, with 11 bases aligning to TRBD2. The CDR3 has 15 amino acids. Germline V gene data show CDR1 as LGHDT and CDR2 as YNNKEL (reference sequence). The V segment lost 4 bases and the J segment 1 base; nucleotides outside the gene matches: 3. DNA for the CDR3: TGTGCCAGCAGCCCGGGACTAGCGGATTCCTACGAGCAGTACTTC. The encoded protein is CASSPGLADSYEQYF.

CDR3 in DNA: TGTGCCAGCAGCCGTCGGGTCACAGATACGCAGTATTTT. Translating it yields CASSRRVTDTQYF. V usage is TRBV9 and J usage is TRBJ2-3; D is ambiguous. Trimming pared 4 bases from V and 2 bases from J, leaving 8 bases between. Germline CDR1 reads SGDLS; CDR2 reads YYNGEE. The CDR3 has 13 amino acids.

The gene calls are TRBV9 and TRBJ2-1; no reliable D call. V was clipped by 5 bases and J by 6 bases, with 15 bases between them. This CDR3 has 14 residues. Per the germline V gene, CDR1 is SGDLS and CDR2 is YYNGEE. The CDR3 nucleotides are TGTGCCAGCAGTTCTATACAGCTCTCCAATGAGCAGTTCTTC. It yields the protein CASSSIQLSNEQFF.

The chain uses TRBV5-4 and TRBJ2-5; possible D gene TRBD1, 6 bases. Germline V gene sequence: CDR1 SGHNT, CDR2 YYREEE (reference sequence). V gave up 9 bases and J gave up 4 bases, with 13 bases separating them. The CDR3 runs to 12 residues. The CDR3 spells CATAQGLETQYF. Written as DNA, the CDR3 is TGTGCCACCGCACAGGGTTTAGAGACCCAGTACTTC.

The chain employs TRBV19 and TRBJ1-5; D remains ambiguous. The germline CDR1 and CDR2 sequences are LNHDA and SQIVND (reference sequence). The CDR3 sequence is 15 residues long. V lost 7 bases, J lost 2 bases, and 15 bases lay in between. The CDR3 here is CASIQASGGNQPQHF. The CDR3 DNA reads as TGTGCCAGTATCCAGGCCTCAGGCGGCAATCAGCCCCAGCATTTT.

The V call is TRBV7-9, the J call TRBJ2-1; 8 nucleotides line up with TRBD2. The CDR3 runs to 14 residues. Germline CDR1 reads SEHNR; CDR2 reads FQNEAQ (reference sequence). Unmatched junction bases numbered 3, after V lost 3 bases and J lost 5 bases. The CDR3 bases are TGTGCCAGCAGCTTCGGGACTAGTCACAATGAGCAGTTCTTC. Its translation is CASSFGTSHNEQFF.

The V gene is TRBV4-3, the J gene TRBJ2-7, with D possibly TRBD1 on 5 matching bases. V was trimmed by 4 bases and J by 0 bases, leaving 19 bases between them. CDR1 and CDR2 (germline): LGHNA, YSLEER. This CDR3 has 17 amino acids. The chain's CDR3 is CASSRPNRRTISYEQYF. Here the CDR3 DNA reads TGCGCCAGCAGCCGCCCTAACAGGCGTACGATCTCCTACGAGCAGTACTTC.

V gene TRBV10-2 combines with J gene TRBJ2-7, with D perhaps TRBD2 (7 bases). Germline CDR1 is WSHSY and CDR2 is SAAADI. Deletions cut 6 bases from V and 5 bases from J, with 17 bases between. This CDR3 region has 14 residues. This CDR3 is CASSSQGGGDEQYF. In DNA, the CDR3 is TGCGCCAGCAGCTCGCAAGGCGGGGGCGACGAGCAGTACTTC.

The CDR3 is CASSVAVFLDEQYF. The CDR3 region has the DNA TGTGCCAGCAGCGTGGCAGTGTTTCTTGACGAGCAGTACTTC. This chain links TRBV11-2 with TRBJ2-7; the D is unclear. Germline CDR1 reads SGHAT; CDR2 reads FQNNGV. This CDR3 contains 14 residues. Trimming left V 5 bases short and J 5 bases short, with 16 bases between.

The chain carries TRBV15 and TRBJ1-2; D is perhaps TRBD1 (5 bases). The CDR3 extends over 13 amino acids. From germline, CDR1 is LNHNV and CDR2 YYDKDF (reference sequence). V was clipped by 5 bases and J by 7 bases, with 14 bases between them. In DNA form, the CDR3 reads TGTGCCACCAGCGGAAGCCAGGGCTCTGGCTACACCTTC. Translating it yields CATSGSQGSGYTF. The full variable domain, in which reference TRBV15 and TRBJ1-2 provide the parts outside the CDR3, is DAMVIQNPRYQVTQFGKPVTLSCSQTLNHNVMYWYQQKSSQAPKLLFHYYDKDFNNEADTPDNFQSRRPNTSFCFLDIRSPGLGDTAMYLCATSGSQGSGYTFGSGTRLTVV.

This chain joins TRBV10-2 and TRBJ2-2; no definite D call. Germline V gene lookup returns CDR1 WSHSY and CDR2 SAAADI. This CDR3 is 13 amino acids long. V was pared by 2 bases and J by 7 bases, with 8 bases between. The CDR3 nucleotides are TGCGCCAGCAGTGAGGCTGCCGGCGGGGAGCTGTTTTTT. Amino acid sequence: CASSEAAGGELFF.

The rearrangement joins TRBV4-2 to TRBJ1-6; D remains ambiguous. Trimming removed 2 bases at V and 5 bases at J, with 19 bases between. Looked up from germline, CDR1 is LGHNA and CDR2 is YNFKEQ. This CDR3 spans 18 amino acids. The CDR3 DNA reads as TGTGCCAGCAGCCAACCTGGCGGCTCCCCTCTCAATAATTCACCCCTCCACTTT. It is translated as CASSQPGGSPLNNSPLHF.

The V call is TRBV2, the J call TRBJ2-3; D is undetermined. CDR3 length equals 11 residues. Trimming pared 7 bases from V and 6 bases from J, leaving 8 bases between. Germline lookup yields CDR1 SNHLY and CDR2 FYNNEI. The CDR3 reads CASTPQDTQYF. DNA for the CDR3: TGTGCCAGCACCCCTCAGGATACGCAGTATTTT.

This clone appeared a single time. The chain combines TRBV7-3 with TRBJ2-1, with 9 bases fitting TRBD2. Germline CDR1 SGHTA, CDR2 FQGTGA. The CDR3 is made up of 16 amino acids. Germline trimming cut 2 bases from V and 6 bases from J; bases unmatched to any gene: 8. The CDR3 region has the DNA TGTGCCAGCAGCTTAGCAGGCGGGAGGGCAGGCAATGAGCAGTTCTTC. Its protein is CASSLAGGRAGNEQFF.

This clone was recorded once. The chain carries TRBV5-4 and TRBJ2-7; 10 bases align to TRBD1. With V trimmed by 3 bases and J by 2 bases, 5 bases remained unmatched. Germline V gene lookup returns CDR1 SGHNT and CDR2 YYREEE (reference sequence). There are 15 residues in the CDR3. The CDR3 protein is CASSSPGQGTYEQYF. The CDR3 nucleotides read TGTGCCAGCAGCTCTCCGGGACAGGGGACCTACGAGCAGTACTTC.

The chain carries TRBV27 and TRBJ1-4, with TRBD1 matching over 8 bases. Germline V lookup: CDR1 MNHEY, CDR2 SMNVEV (reference sequence). With V trimmed by 6 bases and J by 2 bases, 8 bases remained unmatched. CDR3 size: 16 residues. The CDR3 bases are TGTGCCAGCAGCCCGGACAGGGAGGGGACTAATGAAAAACTGTTTTTT. Its protein product is CASSPDREGTNEKLFF. Full variable domain (outside the CDR3, taken from reference TRBV27 and TRBJ1-4): EAQVTQNPRYLITVTGKKLTVTCSQNMNHEYMSWYRQDPGLGLRQIYYSMNVEVTDKGDVPEGYKVSRKEKRNFPLILESPSPNQTSLYFCASSPDREGTNEKLFFGSGTQLSVL.

V usage is TRBV9 and J usage is TRBJ1-2; 11 bases line up with TRBD1. CDR3 length: 14 residues. Per the germline V gene, CDR1 is SGDLS and CDR2 is YYNGEE. V lost 4 bases and J lost 7; bases outside the gene matches: 6. CDR3 sequence reads: CASSRRTGGGGYTF. In DNA form, the CDR3 reads TGTGCCAGCAGCAGACGGACAGGGGGCGGTGGCTACACCTTC. Full variable domain (rest looked up from reference TRBV9 and TRBJ1-2): DSGVTQTPKHLITATGQRVTLRCSPRSGDLSVYWYQQSLDQGLQFLIQYYNGEERAKGNILERFSAQQFPDLHSELNLSSLELGDSALYFCASSRRTGGGGYTFGSGTRLTVV.

The chain employs TRBV9 and TRBJ2-3, with D maybe TRBD2 (5 bases). The V and J ends lost 0 bases and 0 bases respectively, with 14 bases between them. Per germline, CDR1 SGDLS and CDR2 YYNGEE. This CDR3 has 17 residues. The chain's CDR3 is CASSVGRNAGSTDTQYF. CDR3 nucleotide sequence: TGTGCCAGCAGCGTAGGCAGGAACGCGGGTAGCACAGATACGCAGTATTTT.

The chain is built from TRBV27 and TRBJ2-7; TRBD1 agrees at 9 bases. The CDR3 runs to 11 residues. J gave up 7 bases and V 8 bases, and 3 bases lay outside the gene matches. Germline values: CDR1 MNHEY, CDR2 SMNVEV (reference sequence). The CDR3 spells CASGQGWEQYF. The CDR3 DNA reads as TGTGCCAGCGGACAGGGGTGGGAGCAGTACTTC.

The chain joins TRBV7-2 to TRBJ1-1, with 7 bases identical to TRBD1. This CDR3 is built from 14 residues. With 7 bases clipped from V and 1 base from J, the junction kept 6 bases outside the gene matches. Germline V lookup: CDR1 SGHTA, CDR2 FQGNSA. This chain's CDR3 is CASTSDRWNTEAFF. The CDR3 DNA reads TGTGCCAGCACCTCGGACAGGTGGAACACTGAAGCTTTCTTT.

The chain couples TRBV19 to TRBJ2-7, with D perhaps matching TRBD1 (5 bases). Trimming removed 5 bases at V and 2 bases at J, with 19 bases between. Looked up from germline, CDR1 is LNHDA and CDR2 is SQIVND (reference sequence). The CDR3 has 16 residues. The CDR3 is CASSAPQGSRPYEQYF. The CDR3 coding sequence is TGTGCCAGTAGTGCCCCCCAGGGCAGCCGCCCCTACGAGCAGTACTTC.